The rows below give T cell receptor beta chains drawn from one sample of a study of blood T cell repertoires in COVID-19. The method was immunoSEQ multiplex PCR; TCRdb's version includes in-frame clones alone and lacks a portion of them. The sample records over 25,000 clones, approximately 83% being singletons. Sequencing was performed on peripheral blood. The origin of the receptors is a man in his 70s with acute or convalescent COVID-19. CDR3s include the opening cysteine and the closing phenylalanine or tryptophan. A D gene is named only where the DNA matches it firmly.

CASSLPGGLYEKLFF,TRBV28,NA,TRBJ1-4
CASSLPDRGNEKLFF,TRBV3-1/TRBV3-2,NA,TRBJ1-4
CASSIGISTSTDTQYF,TRBV19,NA,TRBJ2-3
CASSQDNQVGELFF,TRBV18,NA,TRBJ2-2
CASSKGTVTDTQYF,TRBV19,TRBD1,TRBJ2-3
CASTPVRTGFYEQYF,TRBV6-2/TRBV6-3,TRBD1,TRBJ2-7
CASRSTRTGAEQYF,TRBV19,TRBD1,TRBJ2-7
CATSRSGTGYGYTF,TRBV15,NA,TRBJ1-2
CASSLGRQTEAFF,TRBV12-3/TRBV12-4,NA,TRBJ1-1
CSAQAGAGDEQYF,TRBV29-1,TRBD2,TRBJ2-7
CASSSAGGRPGGDYEQYF,TRBV5-1,NA,TRBJ2-7
CASSLGRDYYNEQFF,TRBV7-8,TRBD2,TRBJ2-1
CASTPTLVSEAFF,TRBV12-3/TRBV12-4,NA,TRBJ1-1
CASRGQGNNEQFF,TRBV11-3,TRBD1,TRBJ2-1
CASNVSGRGSYNEQFF,TRBV28,TRBD2,TRBJ2-1
CASNQQGLNTEAFF,TRBV2,TRBD1,TRBJ1-1
CASSFGAGGDTEAFF,TRBV11-2,TRBD1,TRBJ1-1
CASSRTGLTNTIYF,TRBV6-5,TRBD1,TRBJ1-3
CATRGRGSQETQYF,TRBV24-1,NA,TRBJ2-5
CASRGLASNEQFF,TRBV6-5,TRBD2,TRBJ2-1
CSASPMRGLAGAYTGELFF,TRBV20-1,TRBD2,TRBJ2-2
CASSADSTGELFF,TRBV5-5,NA,TRBJ2-2
CASSDPGQGHNEQFF,TRBV4-1,TRBD1,TRBJ2-1
CAISESWQGSYNEQFF,TRBV10-3,NA,TRBJ2-1
CASRLRGQYSNQPQHF,TRBV27,TRBD1,TRBJ1-5
CAISPGMAGGGQETQYF,TRBV10-3,TRBD2,TRBJ2-5
CASSRRGVNEQFF,TRBV3-1/TRBV3-2,NA,TRBJ2-1
CASSAIGDREEAFF,TRBV5-1,TRBD1,TRBJ1-1
CASRKPIAGSLDNEQFF,TRBV21-1,NA,TRBJ2-1